The clone carrying this T cell receptor (beta chain) was counted between two and nine times. The data were obtained in a study of somatic mutations in cytotoxic T cells in rheumatoid arthritis. The data were produced by immunoSEQ multiplex PCR, yet TCRdb's version contains in-frame clones alone and is incomplete. The data hold some 35,000 clones, with approximately 84% observed a single time. The CDR3 is made up of 13 amino acids. Trimming stripped 4 bases from V and 5 bases from J, with 11 bases between. Germline CDR1 reads LNHDA; CDR2 reads SQIVND (reference sequence). The J gene is TRBJ1-1, the V gene TRBV19; TRBD1 might be the D (5 bases). This sequence originates from a man between 35 and 55 years old in good health. The material sequenced was CD8+ T cells sorted from blood. The CDR3 loop reads CASSTVGGTEAFF. The DNA of the CDR3 is TGTGCCAGTAGTACCGTGGGGGGGACTGAAGCTTTCTTT. Full variable domain (rest looked up from reference TRBV19 and TRBJ1-1): DGGITQSPKYLFRKEGQNVTLSCEQNLNHDAMYWYRQDPGQGLRLIYYSQIVNDFQKGDIAEGYSVSREKKESFPLTVTSAQKNPTAFYLCASSTVGGTEAFFGQGTRLTVV.